This T cell receptor beta chain is from a study of early T cells in non-severe SARS-CoV-2 infection. Background on the study: Bulk RNA isolated from unsorted whole blood underwent sequencing; chains were not paired. Study-level findings and limits: The study's VDJdb matching favored anti-spike CD8 responses and missed private and CD4 specificities.

CDR3 length: 14 residues. Trimming cost V 4 bases and J 1 base, with 11 bases left between them. Germline loops: CDR1 MNHNS, CDR2 SASEGT. This clonotype was recorded at least ten times. Its target is unknown. Molecules of cDNA were individually given unique molecular identifiers that were attached to them. TCRdb re-called the 5' RACE reads with MiXCR, one entry per CDR3 protein. The sample lists tens of thousands of distinct CDR3 sequences; roughly 4.9% were seen once. The chain couples TRBV6-1 to TRBJ2-7, with a possible D match to TRBD1 (5 bases). This receptor was obtained from an adult who was a healthcare worker with PCR-confirmed SARS-CoV-2 infection or an uninfected control (not recorded which). Sequencing was done on a sample of whole blood. Written as DNA, the CDR3 is TGTGCCAGCAGTGCTCCAGGGAAATCCTACGAGCAGTACTTC. The encoded protein is CASSAPGKSYEQYF.